This record looks at one T cell receptor (beta chain) sequence and its context. The antigen is unknown. TCRdb recomputed calls from the RT-PCR reads with MiXCR, one row per CDR3 protein. This sample carries approximately 500,000 distinct CDR3 sequences, 10% to 15% of them seen once, and the ten largest clones take under 15%. These data belong to a study of response to subunit inactivated influenza vaccine. Overall study results and limits: After each seasonal influenza vaccination, few new T cells are recruited, the authors suggested.

This CDR3 is built from 15 residues. J lost 5 bases, V lost 4 bases, and 5 bases had no gene match. Germline CDR1 SGHRS, CDR2 YFSETQ. The rearrangement links TRBV5-1 to TRBJ2-7; 14 bases line up with TRBD2. This receptor was taken from a man over 45 who received an inactivated influenza vaccine. The sample here was PBMCs from blood, taken roughly 48 days after vaccination. DNA for the CDR3: TGCGCCAGCAGCCCTGGGACTAGCGGGGGTCACGAGCAGTACTTC. Protein: CASSPGTSGGHEQYF.